This T cell receptor (beta chain) was recovered during a study of graft-versus-host responses after intestinal transplantation. At the level of the study: Multivisceral, liver-intestinal, or isolated intestinal transplants were performed in recipients. General study findings and limits: GvH clones occurred in recipient marrow; some first appeared in ileum or blood.

The V gene end was trimmed by 11 bases and the J gene end by 0 bases; junction bases not matched to a gene: 10. The length of the CDR3 is 17 residues. Germline V gives CDR1 SEHNR, CDR2 FQNEAQ (reference sequence). Sequenced by immunoSEQ multiplex PCR; TCRdb stores in-frame clones only, minus some. The table includes around 54,000 clones, 91% detected once. In its sample, this clone was seen once. The antigen remains undetermined. The sample in question was PBMCs, obtained 662 days after intestinal transplant. This TCR derives from a human patient who received an intestinal transplant, so some T cells may come from the graft donor. The rearrangement uses TRBV7-9 and TRBJ2-6; 10 positions match TRBD2. CDR3 amino acids: CACSSSGGSSGANVLTF. CDR3 DNA sequence: TGTGCCTGCTCCTCTAGCGGGGGAAGCTCTGGGGCCAACGTCCTGACTTTC.